This T cell receptor (beta chain) comes out of a study of T cell responses to AZD1222 COVID-19 vaccine. The study's findings and limits: Close to half of all spike-specific TCRs reportedly target regions of the variants that are unmutated. Baseline serostatus was positive in only a handful of AZD1222 recipients. Across the whole spike, CD4 TCRs peaked at regions 160-218 and 743-854. Without day 14 samples, only post-peak T cell repertoires were studied.

V dropped 1 base and J dropped 0 bases, with 12 bases sitting between them. The V gene's germline CDR1 is LGHDT and CDR2 YNNKEL (reference sequence). CDR3 length: 17 amino acids. The assay was immunoSEQ multiplex PCR, and TCRdb's table has in-frame clones only and misses some. The sample holds 130,000 to 150,000 clones; approximately 78% are singletons and the top ten take about 4%. Worth noting for this clone: The antigen remains unidentified.

The starting material was peripheral blood, obtained on day 0 of MenACWY control vaccination. The receptor comes from an adult in good health. This rearrangement joins TRBV3-1 (or the pseudogene TRBV3-2) to TRBJ2-2; D is possibly TRBD1 or TRBD2 (5 bases each). In DNA form, the CDR3 reads TGTGCCAGCAGCCAAGTTCCCGGGGCAACGAACACCGGGGAGCTGTTTTTT. As protein: CASSQVPGATNTGELFF.